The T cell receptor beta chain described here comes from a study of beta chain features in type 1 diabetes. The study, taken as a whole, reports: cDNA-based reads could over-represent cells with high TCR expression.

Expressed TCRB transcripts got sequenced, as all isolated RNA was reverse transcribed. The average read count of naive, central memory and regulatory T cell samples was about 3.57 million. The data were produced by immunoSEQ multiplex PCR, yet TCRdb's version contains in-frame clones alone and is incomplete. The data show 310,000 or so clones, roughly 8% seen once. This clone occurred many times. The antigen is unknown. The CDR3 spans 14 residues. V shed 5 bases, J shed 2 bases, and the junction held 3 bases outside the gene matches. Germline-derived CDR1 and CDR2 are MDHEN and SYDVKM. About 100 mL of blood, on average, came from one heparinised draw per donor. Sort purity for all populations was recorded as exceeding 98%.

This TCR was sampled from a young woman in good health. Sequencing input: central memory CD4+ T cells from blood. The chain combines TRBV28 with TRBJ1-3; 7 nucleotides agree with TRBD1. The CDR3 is CASSRGTAGNTIYF. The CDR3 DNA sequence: TGTGCCAGCAGTCGAGGGACAGCTGGAAACACCATATATTTT.